The next 11 T cell receptor beta chains were all read from a single sample in a study of blood T cells in healthy people across ages. A second PCR, run for roughly 7 to 12 cycles, used a sample-barcoded 5' primer plus a J-beta primer mix. TCRdb itself ran the 5' RACE reads through MiXCR, one entry per CDR3 protein. The sample consists of about 1.8 million distinct CDR3 sequences, just under 50% of them appearing once. The material sequenced was blood. The receptors shown here come from a woman between 35 and 50 years old in good health.

The chain is built from TRBV6-2 or TRBV6-3 and TRBJ2-7; D gene unclear. Per germline, CDR1 MNHEY and CDR2 SVGEGT. V gave up 10 bases and J gave up 2 bases, with 15 bases separating them. The CDR3 contains 13 residues. The DNA of the CDR3 is TGTGCCACTAGGGCAGGCCTACCCTACGAGCAGTACTTC. This encodes CATRAGLPYEQYF.

This chain joins TRBV9 and TRBJ2-1, with unresolved D. Germline CDR1 reads SGDLS; CDR2 reads YYNGEE. The CDR3 extends over 12 amino acids. The ends were cut back, 0 bases at V and 7 bases at J, with 5 bases in the middle. CDR3 DNA sequence: TGTGCCAGCAGCGTAGCTTCAAATGAGCAGTTCTTC. As protein: CASSVASNEQFF.

The CDR3 region has the DNA TGTGCCAGCATGGTAGACAGAACAAGGGAGCAGTTCTTC. Amino acid sequence: CASMVDRTREQFF. The chain joins TRBV6-2 or TRBV6-3 to TRBJ2-1, with D perhaps TRBD1 (5 bases). The CDR3 extends over 13 amino acids. Germline assignment: CDR1 MNHEY and CDR2 SVGEGT. The germline V and J ends were trimmed by 7 bases and 10 bases, with 17 bases remaining between them.

This clonotype was observed a handful of times. The V and J genes are TRBV28 and TRBJ2-1, with 8 bases that match TRBD2. This CDR3 spans 20 amino acids. Per germline, CDR1 MDHEN and CDR2 SYDVKM. Trimming removed 2 bases from V and 0 bases from J; junction bases left unmatched: 15. The DNA for the CDR3 is TGTGCCAGCAGTTTAGTCCTAGCGGGTAACCACCTTAGCTCCTACAATGAGCAGTTCTTC. It specifies CASSLVLAGNHLSSYNEQFF.

In its sample, this clonotype was seen once. This sequence joins TRBV28 and TRBJ2-1; no reliable D call. V was shortened by 8 bases and J by 6 bases, with 14 bases between the two germline ends. CDR1 and CDR2 from the germline V gene are MDHEN and SYDVKM. There are 13 residues in the CDR3. The CDR3 bases are TGTGCCAGCTCTTGGCAGCGTAGCAATGAGCAGTTCTTC. Translation gives CASSWQRSNEQFF.

The V and J genes are TRBV12-3 or TRBV12-4 and TRBJ2-1, with 9 bases aligning to TRBD1. V lost 6 bases to trimming and J lost 10 bases; unmatched junction nucleotides: 10. This CDR3 has 14 residues. CDR3 amino acids: CASRPGQGSNEQFF. The CDR3 DNA is TGTGCCAGCAGGCCGGGACAGGGATCCAACGAGCAGTTCTTC.

V usage is TRBV5-1 and J usage is TRBJ2-7; 10 positions agree with TRBD2. The CDR3 has 15 amino acids. In germline, CDR1 is SGHRS, CDR2 YFSETQ. Unmatched junction bases numbered 11, after V lost 5 bases and J lost 6 bases. The CDR3 DNA follows: TGCGCCAGCAGACCGAGCGGGGGGGCCGCCGGCGAGCAGTACTTC. This sequence encodes CASRPSGGAAGEQYF.

The chain couples TRBV10-2 to TRBJ2-1, with TRBD2 matching 9 bases. Per germline, CDR1 WSHSY and CDR2 SAAADI. The junction had 4 bases not matched to a gene; V was cut back by 3 bases and J by 10 bases. This CDR3 is built from 13 residues. CDR3 DNA sequence: TGCGCCAGCAGTGACCCTGGGACTAGCGAGCAGTTCTTC. Its translation: CASSDPGTSEQFF.

This chain connects TRBV6-2 or TRBV6-3 to TRBJ1-2, with 8 bases fitting TRBD1. Germline CDR1 and CDR2: MNHEY and SVGEGT. Trimming cost V 7 bases and J 8 bases; bases outside gene matches: 12. This CDR3 has 14 amino acids. As DNA, the CDR3 is TGTGCCAGCACCGGACCGGGACAGGCTCGGGGCTACACCTTC. The encoded protein is CASTGPGQARGYTF.

The rearrangement uses TRBV6-1 and TRBJ1-2; D uncertain. CDR1 and CDR2 from the germline V gene are MNHNS and SASEGT. The ends were cut back, 7 bases at V and 8 bases at J, with 17 bases in the middle. The CDR3 contains 13 residues. The CDR3 reads CASTLTPSRGYTF. CDR3 coding DNA: TGTGCCAGCACCCTGACTCCTTCCCGGGGCTACACCTTC.

CDR3: CASSLALGGVTYEQYF. The CDR3 nucleotides are TGTGCCAGCAGTTTAGCGCTAGGGGGTGTAACCTACGAGCAGTACTTC. The J gene is TRBJ2-7, the V gene TRBV12-3 or TRBV12-4; D perhaps matches TRBD1 (6 bases). V lost 0 bases, J lost 2 bases, and 14 bases lay in between. The CDR3 has 16 amino acids.